This entry is about one T cell receptor beta chain. Trimming took 1 base from V and 0 from J, leaving 13 bases between them. This CDR3 contains 16 residues. The germline V gene encodes CDR1 SQVTM and CDR2 ANQGSEA. Authors' methods: Counts of nucleated cells, estimated from reference gene primer amplification, were obtained. The table came from immunoSEQ multiplex PCR; TCRdb's copy has only in-frame clones and leaves some out. Clone size and V and J calls were adopted from that table, with D and trimming inferred from the DNA. The table lists 14,000 to 15,000 clones, approximately 83% of them singletons. This specimen belongs to a study of blood T cell repertoires in COVID-19. At the level of the study: Italy, Spain and the United States were the sources of the convalescent and acute COVID-19 samples. The cDNA or gDNA used as material had been derived from T cells, B-cell-depleted T cells, or PBMCs.

The sequence was obtained from a human donor in a cohort sampled during active COVID-19. This chain links TRBV29-1 with TRBJ2-1; a possible D gene is TRBD2 (5 bases). The specimen was peripheral blood. Here the CDR3 DNA reads TGCAGCGTTGAAGGGTGGTGGACTCACTCCTACAATGAGCAGTTCTTC. It translates to CSVEGWWTHSYNEQFF.